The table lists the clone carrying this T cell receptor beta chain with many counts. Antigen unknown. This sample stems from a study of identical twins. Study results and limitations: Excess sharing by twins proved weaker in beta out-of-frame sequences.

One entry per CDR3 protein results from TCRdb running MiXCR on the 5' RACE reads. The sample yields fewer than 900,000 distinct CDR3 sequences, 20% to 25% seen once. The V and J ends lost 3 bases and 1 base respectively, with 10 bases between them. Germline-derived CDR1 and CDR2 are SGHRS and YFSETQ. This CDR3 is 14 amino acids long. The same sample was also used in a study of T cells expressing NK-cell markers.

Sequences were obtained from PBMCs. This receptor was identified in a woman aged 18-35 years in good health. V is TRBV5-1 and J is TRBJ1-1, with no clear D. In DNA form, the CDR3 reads TGCGCCAGCAGCTCTACGACCGCGAACACTGAAGCTTTCTTT. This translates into CASSSTTANTEAFF.